This T cell receptor (beta chain) is from a study of spatial heterogeneity in lung cancer. Overall study context: More than 8.5 raw reads, on average, carried each unique TCR and UMI combination.

Germline CDR1 MRHNA, CDR2 SNTAGT. The CDR3 totals 14 residues. V was pared by 4 bases and J by 4 bases, with 13 bases between. Using its own MiXCR run on the 5' RACE reads, TCRdb lists one record per CDR3 protein. The sample holds about 39,000 distinct CDR3 sequences, 3% to 3.5% seen once. Time point in this sample: sample taken at primary tumor resection. No cells were sorted before sequencing. The whole RNA sequenced was extracted from tumor, nontumor lung or frozen PBMC. This clonotype was seen repeatedly, ten times or more. This sequence joins TRBV6-4 and TRBJ1-2; tentative D call: TRBD1 (5 bases). This TCR derives from a male donor with early-stage non-small cell lung cancer. The sequences come from normal lung tissue next to the tumor, collected at surgery. The CDR3 spells CASSAQGASYGYTF. Here the CDR3 DNA reads TGTGCCAGCAGTGCTCAGGGAGCTAGCTATGGCTACACCTTC.